This T cell receptor beta chain appears in the sequencing data of a study of cytomegalovirus exposure and HLA in healthy donors. Study outcomes and limitations: A few of the chains that were CMV-associated were confirmed in vitro to be specific for CMV antigens. Only CMV serostatus was available as immune exposure information. Analysis was performed later, and it showed HLA-associated TCR beta chains to be more clonally expanded than equally common others.

With 60 Vbeta and 13 Jbeta primers, the PCR was carried out. The table came from immunoSEQ multiplex PCR; TCRdb's copy has only in-frame clones and leaves some out. The repertoire has about 120,000 clones, about 9.4% of them found once; the top ten carry approximately 6.4%. CDR3 size: 12 residues. V lost 3 bases to trimming and J lost 14 bases, with 11 bases between them. Germline CDR1 is LNHDA and CDR2 is SQIVND (reference sequence). This clone was counted only a few times. The antigen is unknown. Sequencing input: PBMCs. This sequence joins TRBV19 and TRBJ1-6; D perhaps matches TRBD1 (5 bases). The TCR originated in a woman between 35 and 50 years old in good health and CMV-seropositive. The CDR3 DNA is TGTGCCAGTAGTATTGGCAGGGCCACCCTCCACTTT. This codes for CASSIGRATLHF.